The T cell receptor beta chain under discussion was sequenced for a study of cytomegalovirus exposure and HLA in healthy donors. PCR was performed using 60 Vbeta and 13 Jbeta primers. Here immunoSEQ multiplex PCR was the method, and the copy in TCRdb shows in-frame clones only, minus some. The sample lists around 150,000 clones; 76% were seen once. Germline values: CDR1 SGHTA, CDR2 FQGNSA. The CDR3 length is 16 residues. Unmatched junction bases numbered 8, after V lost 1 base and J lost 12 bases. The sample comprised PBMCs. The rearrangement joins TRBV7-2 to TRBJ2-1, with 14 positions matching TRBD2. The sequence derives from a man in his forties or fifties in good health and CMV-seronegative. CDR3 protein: CASSLVGTSGSTGQFF. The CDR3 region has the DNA TGTGCCAGCAGCTTAGTCGGGACTAGCGGGAGCACAGGGCAGTTCTTC. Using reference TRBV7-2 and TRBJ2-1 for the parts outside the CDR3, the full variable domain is GAGVSQSPSNKVTEKGKDVELRCDPISGHTALYWYRQSLGQGLEFLIYFQGNSAPDKSGLPSDRFSAERTGGSVSTLTIQRTQQEDSAVYLCASSLVGTSGSTGQFFGPGTRLTVL.